The entry that follows covers one T cell receptor beta chain sequence. Its antigen is unknown. No base quality information exists; no much larger clone differs at one position. This entry comes from a study of patients and donors after allogeneic stem cell transplantation (dated by TCRdb to 2018 to 2021). The CDR3 numbers 14 residues from cysteine through phenylalanine. CDR3 DNA only is kept here, 42 bases in frame from base 1. V lost 4 bases and J lost 5 bases, and the count of bases not matched to a germline gene is 6. The library was produced with RT-PCR. Sequencing instrument: NextSeq 550. Through fastp at Q25 and MiXCR, TCRdb rebuilt clones from the public reads, retaining in-frame beta chains. Here each entry gathers all rows of one CDR3 protein and keeps the most common genes and DNA. The sample table lists approximately 160,000 distinct CDR3 sequences, 30% of them with a count of one. Under 3.5% of the sample is in the top ten clones.

The sample comprised blood, either unsorted or a sorted T cell fraction (not recorded which). The clonotype was recovered from a human donor who was either an allogeneic HSCT recipient or a stem cell or donor lymphocyte infusion donor (not recorded which). It is not recorded whose cells these are; they may come from a transplant donor. The V and J segments used are TRBV12-3 or TRBV12-4 and TRBJ2-5; a stretch of 8 junction bases matches TRBD1. The CDR3 in this case is CASSSQGVKETQYF. The sequenced DNA is TGTGCCAGCAGTTCACAGGGGGTAAAGGAGACCCAGTACTTC.